The TCR beta chain under discussion was sequenced for a study of blood T cell repertoires in COVID-19. There are 14 residues in the CDR3. Trimming removed 7 bases at V and 5 bases at J, with 18 bases between. Germline CDR1 MNHEY, CDR2 SVGAGI. Cohort placement rested on clinical history that participants reported themselves. Clones were read by immunoSEQ multiplex PCR, and TCRdb kept only the in-frame ones, dropping some. The data contain 200,000 to 250,000 clones, nearly 90% of them singletons. The receptor's source is a man aged 30 to 39 who had recovered from COVID-19. The sequenced material came from PBMCs or T cells enriched from blood (not recorded which). V gene TRBV6-5 combines with J gene TRBJ2-7; D may be TRBD2 (5 bases). In nucleotides, the CDR3 is TGTGCCAGCACCCCTAATGCCCCCGGGAACGAGCAGTACTTC. The encoded protein is CASTPNAPGNEQYF.